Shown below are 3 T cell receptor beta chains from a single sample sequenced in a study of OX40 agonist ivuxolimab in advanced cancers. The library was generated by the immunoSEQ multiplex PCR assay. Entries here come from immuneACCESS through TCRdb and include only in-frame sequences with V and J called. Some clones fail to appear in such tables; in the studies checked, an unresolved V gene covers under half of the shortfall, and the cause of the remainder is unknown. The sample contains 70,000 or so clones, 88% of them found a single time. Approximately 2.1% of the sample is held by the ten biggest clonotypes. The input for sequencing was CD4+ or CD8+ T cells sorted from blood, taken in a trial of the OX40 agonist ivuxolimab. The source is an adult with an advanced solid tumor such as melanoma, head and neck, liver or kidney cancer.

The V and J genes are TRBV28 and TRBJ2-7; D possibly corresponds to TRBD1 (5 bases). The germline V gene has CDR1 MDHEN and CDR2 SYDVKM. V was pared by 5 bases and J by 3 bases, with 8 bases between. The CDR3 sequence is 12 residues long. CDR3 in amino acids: CASSEGVYEQYF. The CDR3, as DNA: TGTGCCAGCAGTGAAGGGGTCTACGAGCAGTACTTC.

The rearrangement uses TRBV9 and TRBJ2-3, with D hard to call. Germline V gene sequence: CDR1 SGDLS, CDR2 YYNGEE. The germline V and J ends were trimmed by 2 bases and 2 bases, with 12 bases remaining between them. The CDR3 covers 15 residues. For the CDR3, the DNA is TGTGCCAGCAGCGTCGAGGCACTACCCACAGATACGCAGTATTTT. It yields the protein CASSVEALPTDTQYF.

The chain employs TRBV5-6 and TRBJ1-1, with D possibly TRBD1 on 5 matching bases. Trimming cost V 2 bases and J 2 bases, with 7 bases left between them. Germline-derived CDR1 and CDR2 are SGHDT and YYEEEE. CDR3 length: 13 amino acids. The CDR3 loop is CASSLRDNTEAFF. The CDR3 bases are TGTGCCAGCAGCTTACGGGACAACACTGAAGCTTTCTTT.